This TCR beta chain was sequenced for a study of CD8+ T cells in alopecia areata. Study-wide results and caveats: Researchers reported that TCR sharing among patients proved less clear than in mice, possibly HLA-linked. Lesional tissue from the scalp (especially in alopecia totalis/universalis) showed higher clonality than normal scalp.

A word on this clone: The antigen is not known.

The CDR3 runs to 11 residues. Trimming took off 3 bases at V and 9 bases at J, with 6 bases between the two ends. Germline lookup yields CDR1 SNHLY and CDR2 FYNNEI. Extraction of RNA preceded its reverse transcription into cDNA, which served as the sequencing template. Measured with immunoSEQ multiplex PCR; TCRdb has only the in-frame clones, and not every one. The top ten hold around 2.8% of the sample, which has about 120,000 clones, 55% to 80% seen once. This chain uses TRBV2 with TRBJ2-1; D is unresolved. The TCR originated in a human donor in good health. Sequenced input: CD4+ T cells sorted from blood. The DNA of the CDR3 is TGTGCCAGCAGTGACTGGAGTGAGCAGTTCTTC. Residues: CASSDWSEQFF.